These 32 T cell receptor beta chains were sequenced from one sample in a study of blood T cell repertoires in COVID-19. Clones were read by immunoSEQ multiplex PCR, and TCRdb kept only the in-frame ones, dropping some. The table lists roughly 370,000 clones, 85% to 90% of them singletons. The specimen was PBMCs or T cells enriched from blood (not recorded which). The receptor source for this set is a woman aged 45-60 years who had recovered from COVID-19.

This chain connects TRBV7-6 to TRBJ1-2; 8 bases match TRBD1. This CDR3 region has 17 residues. The junction had 15 bases not matched to a gene; V was cut back by 5 bases and J by 4 bases. Germline CDR1 reads SGHVS; CDR2 reads FNYEAQ. The CDR3 DNA sequence: TGTGCCAGCAGCCCCTATCTGCGGCAGGGGGCATCCTATGGCTACACCTTC. This codes for CASSPYLRQGASYGYTF.

This sequence joins TRBV28 and TRBJ1-1; D perhaps matches TRBD1 (6 bases). V lost 6 bases and J lost 5, with 13 bases in between. The CDR3 is made up of 13 amino acids. Germline V lookup: CDR1 MDHEN, CDR2 SYDVKM. The DNA of the CDR3 is TGTGCCAGCAGGCCAACAGGGAAAACTGAAGCTTTCTTT. It encodes CASRPTGKTEAFF.

This chain uses TRBV27 with TRBJ1-3; D is perhaps TRBD1 (5 bases). The CDR3 extends over 14 amino acids. Between the trimmed V and J ends, which lost 3 bases and 4 bases, there was a span of 10 bases. In germline, CDR1 is MNHEY, CDR2 SMNVEV (reference sequence). The CDR3 coding sequence is TGTGCCAGCAGTTTTAGGGGTTCAGGAAACACCATATATTTT. Translated: CASSFRGSGNTIYF.

The CDR3 is CAIGGVGQGLNYGYTF. The DNA for the CDR3 is TGTGCCATCGGGGGTGTGGGACAGGGCTTAAACTATGGCTACACCTTC. V usage is TRBV10-3 and J usage is TRBJ1-2, with TRBD1 matching over 9 bases. The V gene's germline CDR1 is ENHRY and CDR2 SYGVKD. The length of the CDR3 is 16 residues. Losses at the gene ends were 8 bases for V and 2 bases for J; bases not matched to a gene: 12.

The chain has TRBV19 and TRBJ1-5, with 9 nucleotides matching TRBD1. The CDR3 runs to 17 residues. The trim removed 4 bases at V and 5 bases at J, leaving 12 bases unmatched. Germline CDR1 reads LNHDA; CDR2 reads SQIVND (reference sequence). Here the CDR3 DNA reads TGTGCCAGTAGTAGGGGAACAGGGGGCTCGCGGGATCAGCCCCAGCATTTT. This sequence encodes CASSRGTGGSRDQPQHF.

V gene TRBV5-1 combines with J gene TRBJ1-4; TRBD1 matches at 7 bases. Germline assignment: CDR1 SGHRS and CDR2 YFSETQ. With V trimmed by 3 bases and J by 0 bases, 5 bases remained unmatched. The CDR3 contains 16 residues. CDR3 residues: CASSSRQGATNEKLFF. CDR3 bases: TGCGCCAGCAGCTCCCGACAGGGTGCAACTAATGAAAAACTGTTTTTT. Together with reference TRBV5-1 and TRBJ1-4, the CDR3 gives the full variable domain: KAGVTQTPRYLIKTRGQQVTLSCSPISGHRSVSWYQQTPGQGLQFLFEYFSETQRNKGNFPGRFSGRQFSNSRSEMNVSTLELGDSALYLCASSSRQGATNEKLFFGSGTQLSVL.

The chain links TRBV2 to TRBJ1-5; perhaps TRBD1 as D (6 bases). V lost 4 bases and J 5 bases, leaving 12 bases between the germline ends. From germline, CDR1 is SNHLY and CDR2 FYNNEI. The CDR3 contains 14 residues. The CDR3 nucleotides read TGTGCCAGCAGTGCCGAGGGGGGGTATCAGCCCCAGCATTTT. It translates to CASSAEGGYQPQHF.

The chain links TRBV4-1 to TRBJ2-3; 14 bases are a match to TRBD2. Unmatched junction bases numbered 2, after V lost 2 bases and J lost 1 base. The germline V gene encodes CDR1 MGHRA and CDR2 YSYEKL. The CDR3 has 17 amino acids. The CDR3 region has the DNA TGCGCCAGCAGCCAAAAGGGACTAGCGGGGGGCACAGATACGCAGTATTTT. Translating gives CASSQKGLAGGTDTQYF.

Concerning this clone: Other DNA sequences in this specimen translate into the identical CDR3. The chain employs TRBV11-2 and TRBJ2-1, with unresolved D. The ends were cut back, 4 bases at V and 4 bases at J, with 8 bases in the middle. This CDR3 is 13 amino acids long. Germline V gives CDR1 SGHAT, CDR2 FQNNGV. CDR3 nucleotides: TGTGCCAGCAGCTCGTCCGGGTACAATGAGCAGTTCTTC. It encodes CASSSSGYNEQFF.

J is TRBJ1-2 and V is TRBV4-2; D is perhaps TRBD1 (6 bases). Germline V gives CDR1 LGHNA, CDR2 YNFKEQ. V was pared by 1 base and J by 1 base, with 10 bases between. The length of the CDR3 is 15 residues. CDR3 region: CASSQARTDNYGYTF. The CDR3 DNA reads as TGTGCCAGCAGCCAAGCCCGGACAGATAACTATGGCTACACCTTC.

The chain uses TRBV19 and TRBJ1-1; no reliable D call. This CDR3 contains 12 residues. Trimming removed 10 bases from V and 0 bases from J, with 9 bases in between. The germline gives CDR1 LNHDA, CDR2 SQIVND (reference sequence). The CDR3 sequence is CATKELNTEAFF. CDR3 DNA sequence: TGTGCCACCAAGGAGTTGAACACTGAAGCTTTCTTT.

This rearrangement joins TRBV5-5 to TRBJ2-2, with D possibly being TRBD1 (6 bases). Trimming took 1 base from V and 6 from J, leaving 10 bases between them. Germline-derived CDR1 and CDR2 are SGHKS and YYEKEE (reference sequence). This CDR3 has 14 residues. The CDR3, as DNA: TGTGCCAGCAGCTTGCAGTGGGGGCCCGGGGAGCTGTTTTTT. The encoded protein is CASSLQWGPGELFF.

This clone was counted between two and nine times. The V call is TRBV6-2 or TRBV6-3, the J call TRBJ2-1; TRBD2 aligns across 13 bases. Germline-derived CDR1 and CDR2 are MNHEY and SVGEGT. Unmatched junction bases numbered 2, after V lost 2 bases and J lost 10 bases. This CDR3 has 14 residues. The CDR3 region is CASSYTGLAGEQFF. The CDR3 DNA sequence: TGTGCCAGCAGTTACACGGGACTAGCGGGGGAGCAGTTCTTC.

This clone was counted once. The chain uses TRBV27 and TRBJ2-7; D unresolved. The V end lost 6 bases, the J end lost 0 bases, and 9 bases lay between the germline ends. Germline lookup yields CDR1 MNHEY and CDR2 SMNVEV (reference sequence). This CDR3 is 13 amino acids long. In DNA form, the CDR3 reads TGTGCCAGCAGACTCCACCCCTCCTACGAGCAGTACTTC. Its protein is CASRLHPSYEQYF.

The genes are TRBV7-3 and TRBJ2-3; 10 nucleotides agree with TRBD2. This CDR3 region has 16 residues. The ends lost 1 base at V and 4 bases at J; junction bases unmatched: 5. The germline V gene has CDR1 SGHTA and CDR2 FQGTGA. CDR3 in amino acids: CASSLRPSGGADTQYF. As DNA, the CDR3 is TGTGCCAGCAGCTTAAGACCTAGCGGGGGAGCAGATACGCAGTATTTT.

The sample holds a few counts of this clone. J is TRBJ2-7 and V is TRBV2, with TRBD1 identical over 7 bases. The CDR3 spans 12 residues. The V segment lost 8 bases and the J segment 4 bases; nucleotides outside the gene matches: 5. CDR1 is SNHLY and CDR2 is FYNNEI in the germline V gene. CDR3 sequence: CASQGELYEQYF. CDR3 nucleotide sequence: TGTGCCAGCCAGGGGGAGCTTTACGAGCAGTACTTC.

The chain links TRBV6-1 to TRBJ1-2, with D unclear. The V gene's germline CDR1 is MNHNS and CDR2 SASEGT. Trimming cost V 4 bases and J 6 bases, with 12 bases left between them. The CDR3 totals 13 residues. CDR3 amino acids: CASSVAGLHGYTF. Here the CDR3 DNA reads TGTGCCAGCAGTGTAGCTGGGCTCCATGGCTACACCTTC.

The chain combines TRBV5-6 with TRBJ1-5; TRBD1 matches 9 bases. Germline CDR1 reads SGHDT; CDR2 reads YYEEEE. CDR3 length equals 16 residues. The V and J ends lost 0 bases and 4 bases, in that order; junction bases with no gene match: 5. CDR3 residues: CASSLGGQGSNQPQHF. The DNA of the CDR3 is TGTGCCAGCAGCTTGGGGGGACAGGGTAGTAATCAGCCCCAGCATTTT. Filled out from reference TRBV5-6 and TRBJ1-5, the complete variable domain reads DAGVTQSPTHLIKTRGQQVTLRCSPKSGHDTVSWYQQALGQGPQFIFQYYEEEERQRGNFPDRFSGHQFPNYSSELNVNALLLGDSALYLCASSLGGQGSNQPQHFGDGTRLSIL.

This rearrangement joins TRBV2 to TRBJ1-4; weak D call: TRBD1 (6 bases). Trimming removed 5 bases at V and 0 bases at J, with 10 bases between. CDR3 size: 15 residues. CDR1 is SNHLY, CDR2 FYNNEI, per germline. CDR3 loop: CASSTQGSTNEKLFF. CDR3 bases: TGTGCCAGCAGTACGCAGGGGTCAACTAATGAAAAACTGTTTTTT.

The V gene is TRBV19, the J gene TRBJ1-2, with TRBD1 identical over 7 bases. The CDR3 has 13 amino acids. Trimming removed 6 bases from V and 9 bases from J; junction bases left unmatched: 10. Germline CDR1 is LNHDA and CDR2 is SQIVND (reference sequence). As DNA, the CDR3 is TGTGCCAGTAGGGGGACAGTTCTTAGTAGCTACACCTTC. The encoded protein is CASRGTVLSSYTF.

The genes are TRBV5-8 and TRBJ1-2, with D perhaps TRBD1 (6 bases). CDR1 SGHTS and CDR2 YDEGEE come from the germline V gene. CDR3 length: 13 amino acids. The V gene lost 0 bases and the J gene lost 9 bases, with 12 bases spanning the gap. CDR3 amino acids: CASSLVLRDSYTF. The CDR3 DNA reads as TGTGCCAGCAGCTTGGTATTGAGGGACAGCTACACCTTC.

This clone was recorded only once. V gene TRBV30 combines with J gene TRBJ1-1; D not resolved. The CDR3 spans 13 residues. The V gene's germline CDR1 is GTSNPN and CDR2 SVGIG (reference sequence). Trimming shortened V by 2 bases and J by 1 base, and 8 bases separated the two germline ends. The CDR3 coding sequence is TGTGCCTGGAGTCCAGGTACGAACACTGAAGCTTTCTTT. As protein: CAWSPGTNTEAFF. The variable domain in full, with the rest retrieved from reference TRBV30 and TRBJ1-1, is SQTIHQWPATLVQPVGSPLSLECTVEGTSNPNLYWYRQAAGRGLQLLFYSVGIGQISSEVPQNLSASRPQDRQFILSSKKLLLSDSGFYLCAWSPGTNTEAFFGQGTRLTVV.

The chain links TRBV10-3 to TRBJ2-1; possibly TRBD1 for D (5 bases). Germline V gene sequence: CDR1 ENHRY, CDR2 SYGVKD. This CDR3 is built from 14 residues. V was trimmed by 8 bases and J by 9 bases, leaving 20 bases between them. This CDR3 is CAIHPSTGAGEQFF. Here the CDR3 DNA reads TGTGCCATCCACCCCTCCACAGGAGCTGGTGAGCAGTTCTTC.

This clone appeared once. The chain joins TRBV6-1 to TRBJ1-1, with D perhaps matching TRBD1 (5 bases). This CDR3 comprises 13 residues. Germline V lookup: CDR1 MNHNS, CDR2 SASEGT. V was pared by 0 bases and J by 8 bases, with 10 bases between. DNA of the CDR3: TGTGCCAGCAGTGAAGCTCAGGGCCTCGAAGCTTTCTTT. Protein: CASSEAQGLEAFF.

This chain uses TRBV11-3 with TRBJ2-5; 7 positions agree with TRBD2. CDR3 size: 16 residues. Germline CDR1 and CDR2: SGHNT and YENEEA. V lost 0 bases to trimming and J lost 4 bases; unmatched junction nucleotides: 8. CDR3 nucleotide sequence: TGTGCCAGCAGCTTAGAATTCCGCGGGGGAGGAGAGACCCAGTACTTC. This encodes CASSLEFRGGGETQYF.

Only one count was recorded for this clone. The J gene is TRBJ2-3, the V gene TRBV4-2, with D possibly being TRBD2 (6 bases). The V gene's germline CDR1 is LGHNA and CDR2 YNFKEQ. V lost 4 bases, J lost 1 base, and 15 bases lay in between. This CDR3 is 16 amino acids long. The CDR3 region is CASSPPGLAGTDTQYF. CDR3 DNA sequence: TGTGCCAGCAGCCCCCCCGGCTTAGCGGGCACAGATACGCAGTATTTT.

The V and J genes are TRBV27 and TRBJ1-6, with TRBD1 matching over 7 bases. This CDR3 is 13 amino acids long. V shed 6 bases, J shed 9 bases, and the junction held 5 bases outside the gene matches. Germline-derived CDR1 and CDR2 are MNHEY and SMNVEV (reference sequence). The CDR3 sequence is CASSTGDGSPLHF. The CDR3 region has the DNA TGTGCCAGCAGCACAGGGGACGGTTCACCCCTCCACTTT.

The chain joins TRBV28 to TRBJ1-1, with 7 bases aligning to TRBD1. Germline CDR1 MDHEN, CDR2 SYDVKM. J was trimmed by 2 bases and V by 6 bases; bases with no gene match: 9. The CDR3 totals 15 residues. CDR3 in amino acids: CASRGTVGINTEAFF. In DNA form, the CDR3 reads TGTGCCAGCAGGGGGACAGTCGGCATTAACACTGAAGCTTTCTTT.

This clone was detected only once. The genes are TRBV4-1 and TRBJ1-1; D may be TRBD1 (5 bases). V lost 0 bases and J 2 bases, leaving 10 bases between the germline ends. Germline lookup yields CDR1 MGHRA and CDR2 YSYEKL. This CDR3 is 15 amino acids long. The CDR3 DNA is TGCGCCAGCAGCCAAGACGACAGACCTAACACTGAAGCTTTCTTT. Residues: CASSQDDRPNTEAFF.

This clone was recorded once. The chain links TRBV12-3 or TRBV12-4 to TRBJ1-2; a weak D match, TRBD1 (6 bases). This CDR3 has 12 residues. Trimming cost V 5 bases and J 7 bases, with 11 bases left between them. CDR3 loop: CASSEQGGGYTF. The DNA of the CDR3 is TGTGCCAGCAGTGAACAGGGCGGTGGCTACACCTTC.

The chain uses TRBV27 and TRBJ1-2; 9 nucleotides match TRBD1. This CDR3 has 15 amino acids. Germline V CDR1 and CDR2: MNHEY, SMNVEV (reference sequence). Germline trimming cut 6 bases from V and 0 bases from J; bases unmatched to any gene: 5. Here the CDR3 reads CASRAGQGPNYGYTF. The CDR3 bases are TGTGCCAGCAGGGCAGGACAGGGGCCTAACTATGGCTACACCTTC.

V usage is TRBV2 and J usage is TRBJ1-2; D remains ambiguous. This CDR3 region has 13 residues. The V and J ends lost 4 bases and 4 bases respectively, with 10 bases between them. Germline V lookup: CDR1 SNHLY, CDR2 FYNNEI. The CDR3 DNA is TGTGCCAGCAGTGTGGGCACAGCCTATGGCTACACCTTC. Translated, it gives CASSVGTAYGYTF.